The subject of this entry is one T cell receptor (beta chain). Deep-level assay runs were performed. Genomic DNA of every subset was divided equally among multiple immunoSEQ plates. TCRdb's copy holds only in-frame clones and misses some; the assay was immunoSEQ multiplex PCR. In the table there are about 2 million clones, 85% to 95% of which are singletons. V was clipped by 6 bases and J by 8 bases, with 21 bases between them. The CDR3 is 15 amino acids. From germline, CDR1 is MNHEY and CDR2 SVGAGI. Every one of the donors was a Caucasian adult that lived in Nashville, Tennessee. This specimen belongs to a study of shared clonotypes between healthy human individuals.

The sample was naive CD4+ T cells sorted from blood. As to subset: CD45RA+ positively selected. The sequence derives from a man aged 18 to 29 in good health. The V gene is TRBV6-5, the J gene TRBJ2-3; possible D gene TRBD2, 8 bases. The CDR3 loop reads CASSRGTAGVRTQYF. In DNA form, the CDR3 reads TGTGCCAGCAGCCGTGGGACAGCGGGGGTGCGTACGCAGTATTTT.